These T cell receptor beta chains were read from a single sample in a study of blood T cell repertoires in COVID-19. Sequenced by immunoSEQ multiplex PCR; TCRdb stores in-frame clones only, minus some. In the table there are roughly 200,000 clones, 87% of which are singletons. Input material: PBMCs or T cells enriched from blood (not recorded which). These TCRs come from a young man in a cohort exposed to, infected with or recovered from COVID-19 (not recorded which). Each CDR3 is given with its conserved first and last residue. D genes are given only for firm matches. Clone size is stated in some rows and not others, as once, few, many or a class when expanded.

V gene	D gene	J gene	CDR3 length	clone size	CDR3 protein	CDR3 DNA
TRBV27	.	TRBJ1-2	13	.	CASSSKSNYGYTF	TGTGCCAGCAGTTCTAAGAGTAACTATGGCTACACCTTC
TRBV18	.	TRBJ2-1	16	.	CASSPLFGSSYNEQFF	TGTGCCAGCTCACCACTTTTCGGGAGCTCCTACAATGAGCAGTTCTTC
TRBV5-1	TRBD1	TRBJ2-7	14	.	CASSLDRGPREQYF	TGCGCCAGCAGCTTGGACAGGGGGCCGCGGGAGCAGTACTTC
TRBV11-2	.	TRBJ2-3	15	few	CASSTGTASTDTQYF	TGTGCCAGCAGCACAGGGACGGCGAGCACAGATACGCAGTATTTT
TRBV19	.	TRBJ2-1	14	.	CASSIARSRNEQFF	TGTGCCAGTAGTATAGCCCGGAGTCGCAATGAGCAGTTCTTC
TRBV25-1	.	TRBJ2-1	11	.	CASSDPGRQFF	TGTGCCAGCAGTGACCCCGGGAGGCAGTTCTTC
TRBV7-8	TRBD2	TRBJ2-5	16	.	CASSLSSGGFQETQYF	TGTGCCAGCAGCTTATCAAGCGGGGGGTTTCAAGAGACCCAGTACTTC
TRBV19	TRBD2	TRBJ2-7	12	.	CASRGTSYEQYF	TGTGCCTCGCGGGGGACTAGTTACGAGCAGTACTTC
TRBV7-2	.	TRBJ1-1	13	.	CASSLRRGTQAFF	TGTGCCAGCAGCCTTCGTCGTGGGACACAAGCTTTCTTT
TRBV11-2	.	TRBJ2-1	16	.	CASSLVAGLLLNEQFF	TGTGCCAGCAGCTTAGTAGCCGGCCTGCTCCTTAATGAGCAGTTCTTC
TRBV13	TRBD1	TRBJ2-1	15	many	CASTLGDRDSNEQFF	TGTGCCAGCACCTTGGGGGACAGGGACTCGAATGAGCAGTTCTTC
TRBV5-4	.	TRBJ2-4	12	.	CASSLQENIQYF	TGTGCCAGCAGCTTGCAGGAAAACATTCAGTACTTC
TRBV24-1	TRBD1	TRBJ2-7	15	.	CATSALGTASYEQYF	TGTGCCACCAGTGCCCTGGGGACAGCCTCCTACGAGCAGTACTTC
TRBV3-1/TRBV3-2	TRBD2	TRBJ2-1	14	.	CASSLAGGRGEQFF	TGTGCCAGCAGCCTAGCGGGAGGGCGAGGTGAGCAGTTCTTC
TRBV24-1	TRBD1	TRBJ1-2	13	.	CATSDLTTGNYTF	TGTGCCACCAGTGATCTCACGACAGGGAACTACACCTTC
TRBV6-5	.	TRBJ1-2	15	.	CASSYLGPLPYGYTF	TGTGCCAGCAGTTACTTGGGGCCCTTACCCTATGGCTACACCTTC
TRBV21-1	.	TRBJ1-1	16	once	CASNPRTGWANTEAFF	TGTGCCAGCAACCCTCGGACAGGATGGGCGAACACTGAAGCTTTCTTT
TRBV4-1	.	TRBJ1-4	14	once	CASSQVGLEEKLFF	TGCGCCAGCAGCCAAGTAGGCCTGGAGGAAAAACTGTTTTTT
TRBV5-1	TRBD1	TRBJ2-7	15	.	CASSLDIGQGHEQYF	TGCGCCAGCAGCTTGGATATAGGACAGGGCCACGAGCAGTACTTC
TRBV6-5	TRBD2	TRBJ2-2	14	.	CASRSGSGTGELFF	TGTGCCAGCAGGAGCGGGAGTGGCACCGGGGAGCTGTTTTTT
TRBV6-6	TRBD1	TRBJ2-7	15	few	CASSGDRGLLYEQYF	TGTGCCAGCAGTGGGGACAGGGGGCTATTATACGAGCAGTACTTC
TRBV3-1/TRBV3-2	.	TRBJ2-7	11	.	CASSRESEQYF	TGTGCCAGCAGTCGCGAAAGCGAGCAGTACTTC
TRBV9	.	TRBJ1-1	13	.	CASSANTNTEAFF	TGTGCCAGCAGCGCTAATACGAACACTGAAGCTTTCTTT
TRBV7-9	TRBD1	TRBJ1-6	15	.	CASSLTTGSNSPLHF	TGTGCCAGCAGCTTAACGACAGGGTCCAATTCACCCCTCCACTTT
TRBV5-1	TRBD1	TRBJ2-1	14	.	CASSPGQGINEQFF	TGCGCCAGCAGCCCAGGACAGGGTATCAATGAGCAGTTCTTC
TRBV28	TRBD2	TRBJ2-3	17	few	CASSRGRGLDGADTQYF	TGTGCCAGCAGCCGGGGGCGGGGACTAGATGGGGCAGATACGCAGTATTTT
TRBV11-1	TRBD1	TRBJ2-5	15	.	CASSFRDRGRGTQYF	TGTGCCAGCAGCTTCCGGGACAGGGGGCGGGGGACCCAGTACTTC
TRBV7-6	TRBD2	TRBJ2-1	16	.	CASSSRTSGNHNEQFF	TGTGCCAGCAGCTCCAGGACTAGCGGGAACCACAATGAGCAGTTCTTC
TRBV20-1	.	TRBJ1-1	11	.	CSAHRILEAFF	TGCAGTGCCCACAGAATATTAGAAGCTTTCTTT
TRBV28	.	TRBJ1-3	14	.	CASRPIGPGNTIYF	TGTGCCAGCAGGCCGATTGGGCCTGGAAACACCATATATTTT
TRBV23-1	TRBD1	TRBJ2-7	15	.	CASSRRGPNSWEQYF	TGCGCCAGCAGTCGAAGGGGGCCTAATTCGTGGGAGCAGTACTTC
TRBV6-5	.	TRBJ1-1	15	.	CASSPRGGGGTEAFF	TGTGCCAGCAGTCCCCGGGGGGGTGGAGGCACTGAAGCTTTCTTT
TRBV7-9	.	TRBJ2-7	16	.	CASSLPTRQAAGEQYF	TGTGCCAGCAGCCTGCCGACCCGGCAGGCGGCGGGTGAGCAGTACTTC
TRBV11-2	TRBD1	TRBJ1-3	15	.	CASSLNRGAGNTIYF	TGTGCCAGCAGTTTAAACAGGGGAGCAGGAAACACCATATATTTT
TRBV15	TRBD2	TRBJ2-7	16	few	CATSRELAGGPYEQYF	TGTGCCACCAGCAGGGAACTAGCGGGAGGGCCCTACGAGCAGTACTTC
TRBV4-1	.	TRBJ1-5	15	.	CASSHVGRGEQPQHF	TGCGCCAGCAGCCACGTGGGCAGGGGAGAACAGCCCCAGCATTTT
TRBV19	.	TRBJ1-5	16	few	CASSTRPHSSEGPQHF	TGTGCCAGTAGTACGCGACCGCACAGTTCCGAGGGGCCCCAGCATTTT
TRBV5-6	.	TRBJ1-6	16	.	CASSLSGGVFNSPLHF	TGTGCCAGCAGCTTGTCCGGGGGGGTGTTTAATTCACCCCTCCACTTT
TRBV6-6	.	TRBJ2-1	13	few	CASSLGAENEQFF	TGTGCCAGCAGCTTAGGGGCGGAGAATGAGCAGTTCTTC
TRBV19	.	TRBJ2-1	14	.	CASSASRSGYEQFF	TGTGCCAGTAGTGCCAGCCGGAGTGGCTATGAGCAGTTCTTC
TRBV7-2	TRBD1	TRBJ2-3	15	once	CASRLRDRSTDTQYF	TGTGCCAGCAGACTCCGGGACAGAAGCACAGATACGCAGTATTTT